This T cell receptor (beta chain) was sequenced in a study of beta chain features in type 1 diabetes. Study-wide points: Insertion counts at VDJ junctions were lower in type 1 diabetes patients, who also showed more deletions there. TCRB CDR3s from Type 1 diabetes patients were moderately but significantly shorter in all four CD4+ subsets.

Donors underwent one heparinised blood draw, around 120 mL on average. It was via CD45RO/CCR7/CD25/CD127/CD95/CD27 that CD4+ naive, central memory, regulatory and stem cell-like memory cells were sorted. The CDR3 sequence is 14 residues long. The ends lost 1 base at V and 5 bases at J; junction bases unmatched: 1. Germline V gene data show CDR1 as MGHRA and CDR2 as YSYEKL. Expressed TCRB transcripts got sequenced, as all isolated RNA was reverse transcribed. Data came from immunoSEQ multiplex PCR; TCRdb stores just in-frame clones and leaves some out. The repertoire consists of roughly 730,000 clones, with 13% occurring once and the leading ten covering less than 0.025%. In this sample, this clone turned up a few times. Its antigen is still unknown. The same CDR3 also results from other DNA sequences found in this sample.

Sequenced material: naive CD4+ T cells from blood. This sequence originates from a man aged 18 to 29 with type 1 diabetes. J is TRBJ1-1 and V is TRBV4-1, with TRBD1 identical over 10 bases. As DNA, the CDR3 is TGCGCCAGCAGCCAAGCGGACAGGGGGACTGAAGCTTTCTTT. Encoded protein: CASSQADRGTEAFF.